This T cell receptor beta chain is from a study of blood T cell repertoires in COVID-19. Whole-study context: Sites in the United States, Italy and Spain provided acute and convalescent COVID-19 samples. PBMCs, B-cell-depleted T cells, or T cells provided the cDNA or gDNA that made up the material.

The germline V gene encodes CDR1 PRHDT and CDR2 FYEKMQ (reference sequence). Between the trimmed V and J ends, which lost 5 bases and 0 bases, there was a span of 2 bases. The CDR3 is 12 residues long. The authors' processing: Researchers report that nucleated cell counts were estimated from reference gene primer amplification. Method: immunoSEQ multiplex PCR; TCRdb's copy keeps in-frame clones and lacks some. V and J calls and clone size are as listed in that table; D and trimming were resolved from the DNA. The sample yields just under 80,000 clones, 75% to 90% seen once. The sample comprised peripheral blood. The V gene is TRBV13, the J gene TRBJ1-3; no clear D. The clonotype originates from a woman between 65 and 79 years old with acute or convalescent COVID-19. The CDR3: CASSRSGNTIYF. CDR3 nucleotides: TGTGCCAGCAGCCGCTCTGGAAACACCATATATTTT.